The T cell receptor (beta chain) described here comes from a study of T cell repertoires in cytomegalovirus infection (dated by TCRdb to between 2018 and 2020). With regard to the full study: Donor HLA type was relevant to the analysis, because carriage of CMV infection together with the matching HLA type was indicated by public TCR beta signatures. Overall study outcomes, separate from this receptor: The ex vivo response was dominated by HLA-C-restricted CMV-specific TCR beta clonotypes, which also provided the single most frequent clonotype in two of eight donors. Carriers of CMV infection plus the relevant HLA type were discriminated by the cumulative frequency of public TCR beta family members in the study cohort and in an independent 352-donor cohort.

For this chain, trimming is 8 bases at the V end and 2 bases at the J end, and the number of junction bases without a gene match is 11. The CDR3 covers 15 residues, taking in both the cysteine and the phenylalanine. Only the CDR3 region is kept as DNA, spanning 45 bases read in frame from base 1. This clonotype was found a few times. Its antigen is still unknown. Per-base qualities were not stored, and no clone one base away is much larger. The listed sequencing device is Illumina HiSeq 1500. TCRdb reworked the public reads: Q25 trimming with fastp, MiXCR clone assembly, productive beta chains retained. Under each unique CDR3 protein, matching rows form one entry showing the most common genes and DNA. The sample table shows fewer than 550,000 distinct CDR3 sequences, and about 15% are seen once. More than 20% of the sample lies in the top ten.

The sequenced sample consisted of CD8+ T cells from PBMCs. The source is a human donor in good health (CMV status not recorded). Some clones in this sample may be carry-over from other donors' samples. The chain is encoded by TRBV12-3 or TRBV12-4 joined to TRBJ1-1, and 7 junctional nucleotides match TRBD1. The DNA is as follows: TGTGCCAGCGCCCTACTGACAGGGATTAACACTGAAGCTTTCTTT. Translated, it gives CASALLTGINTEAFF.